This T cell receptor (beta chain) was captured by sequencing in a study of blood T cell repertoires in COVID-19. Study in general: COVID-19 samples from acute and convalescent phases originated in the United States, Italy and Spain.

Per the original methods: Amplification from reference gene primers served as the basis for estimated nucleated cell counts. Produced via immunoSEQ multiplex PCR; TCRdb's table is partial and in-frame only. V, J and clone size reflect that table, while D and trimming were determined from the DNA. The table has more than 150,000 clones, roughly 84% seen once. J was trimmed by 2 bases and V by 6 bases; bases with no gene match: 3. Germline assignment: CDR1 SGHTA and CDR2 FQGNSA. The CDR3 has 13 residues. This TCR derives from a woman in her sixties or seventies with acute or convalescent COVID-19. This sequence joins TRBV7-2 and TRBJ1-2, with 7 bases fitting TRBD1. The sequenced material came from peripheral blood. This CDR3 is CASREGANYGYTF. The CDR3 bases are TGTGCCAGCAGGGAGGGGGCCAACTATGGCTACACCTTC.